This T cell receptor beta chain was sequenced during a study of patients and donors after allogeneic stem cell transplantation. CDR3 size: 11 residues. CDR1 and CDR2 from the germline V gene are SGHTA and FQGNSA. V was pared by 5 bases and J by 9 bases, with 8 bases between. This clonotype has just a few counts. One entry per CDR3 protein results from TCRdb running MiXCR on the RT-PCR reads. The sample includes 400,000 to 450,000 distinct CDR3 sequences, more than 15% of them seen just once. The chain has TRBV7-2 and TRBJ2-1; no clear D gene. Sequenced: blood, either unsorted or a sorted T cell fraction (not recorded which). The clonotype comes from a human donor who was either an allogeneic HSCT recipient or a stem cell or donor lymphocyte infusion donor (not recorded which). It is not recorded whose cells these are; they may come from a transplant donor. The CDR3 nucleotides read TGTGCCAGCAGCGAAACGAGTGAGCAGTTCTTC. Protein: CASSETSEQFF.